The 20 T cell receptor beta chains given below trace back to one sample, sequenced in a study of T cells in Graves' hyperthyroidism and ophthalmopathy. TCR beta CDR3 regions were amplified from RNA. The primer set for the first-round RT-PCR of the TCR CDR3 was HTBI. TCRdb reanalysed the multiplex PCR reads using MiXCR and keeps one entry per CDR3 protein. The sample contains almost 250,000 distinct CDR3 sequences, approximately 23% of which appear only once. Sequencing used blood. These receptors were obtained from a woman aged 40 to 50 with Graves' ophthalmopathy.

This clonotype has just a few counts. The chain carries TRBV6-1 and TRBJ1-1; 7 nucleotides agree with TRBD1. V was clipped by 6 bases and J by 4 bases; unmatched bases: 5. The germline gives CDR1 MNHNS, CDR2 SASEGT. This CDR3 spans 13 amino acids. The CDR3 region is CASRARDSTEAFF. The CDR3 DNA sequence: TGTGCCAGCAGGGCCCGGGACAGCACTGAAGCTTTCTTT.

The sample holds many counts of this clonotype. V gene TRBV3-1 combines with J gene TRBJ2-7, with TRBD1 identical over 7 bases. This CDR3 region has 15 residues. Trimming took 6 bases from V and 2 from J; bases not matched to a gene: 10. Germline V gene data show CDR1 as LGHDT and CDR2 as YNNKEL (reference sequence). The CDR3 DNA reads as TGTGCCAGCAGTCCATGGGACAGCCGAACCTACGAGCAGTACTTC. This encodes CASSPWDSRTYEQYF.

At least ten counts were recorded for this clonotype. In nucleotides, the CDR3 is TGTGCCAGCAGCTTGGGACATTATTACGAGCAGTACTTC. Translating gives CASSLGHYYEQYF. The chain uses TRBV7-3 and TRBJ2-7; a weak D match, TRBD1 (6 bases). The CDR3 spans 13 residues. Germline V gene data show CDR1 as SGHTA and CDR2 as FQGTGA. Trimming stripped 3 bases from V and 4 bases from J, with 10 bases between.

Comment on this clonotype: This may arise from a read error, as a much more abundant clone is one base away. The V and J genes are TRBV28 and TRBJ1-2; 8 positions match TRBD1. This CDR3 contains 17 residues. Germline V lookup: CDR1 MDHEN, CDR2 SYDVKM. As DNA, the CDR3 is TGTGCCAGCAGTGCCCCCGGGACAGGCGGAACTAACTATGGCCACACCTTC. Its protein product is CASSAPGTGGTNYGHTF.

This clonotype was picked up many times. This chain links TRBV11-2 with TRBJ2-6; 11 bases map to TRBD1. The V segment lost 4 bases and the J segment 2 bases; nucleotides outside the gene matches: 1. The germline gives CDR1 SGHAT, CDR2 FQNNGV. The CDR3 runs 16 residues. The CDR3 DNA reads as TGTGCCAGCAGCTCGGGACAGGGGGCTGGGGCCAACGTCCTGACTTTC. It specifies CASSSGQGAGANVLTF. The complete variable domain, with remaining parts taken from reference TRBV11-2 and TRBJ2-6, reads EAGVAQSPRYKIIEKRQSVAFWCNPISGHATLYWYQQILGQGPKLLIQFQNNGVVDDSQLPKDRFSAERLKGVDSTLKIQPAKLEDSAVYLCASSSGQGAGANVLTFGAGSRLTVL.

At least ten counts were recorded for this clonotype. CDR3 sequence: CASSATGKFYEQYF. The CDR3 DNA reads as TGTGCCAGCAGTGCGACAGGGAAATTCTACGAGCAGTACTTC. The chain uses TRBV6-1 and TRBJ2-7; TRBD1 matches at 7 bases. This CDR3 spans 14 amino acids. J lost 3 bases, V lost 4 bases, and 6 bases had no gene match. Germline V gene sequence: CDR1 MNHNS, CDR2 SASEGT.

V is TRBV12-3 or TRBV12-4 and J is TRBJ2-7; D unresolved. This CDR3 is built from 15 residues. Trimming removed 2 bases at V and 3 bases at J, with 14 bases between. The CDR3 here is CASSLTYGWDYEQYF. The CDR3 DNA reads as TGTGCCAGCAGTTTAACTTACGGGTGGGACTACGAGCAGTACTTC.

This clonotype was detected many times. CDR3 sequence reads: CASTRTSGGEQYF. CDR3 nucleotides: TGTGCCAGCACACGGACTAGCGGCGGCGAGCAGTACTTC. The genes are TRBV6-5 and TRBJ2-7; 10 positions agree with TRBD2. The CDR3 totals 13 residues. The V segment lost 7 bases and the J segment 6 bases; nucleotides outside the gene matches: 6. The germline gives CDR1 MNHEY, CDR2 SVGAGI.

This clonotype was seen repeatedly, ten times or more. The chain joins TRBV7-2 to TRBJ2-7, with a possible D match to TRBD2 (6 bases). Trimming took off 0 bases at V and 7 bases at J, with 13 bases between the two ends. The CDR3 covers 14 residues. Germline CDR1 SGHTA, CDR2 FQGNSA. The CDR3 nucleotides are TGTGCCAGCAGCTTAGCGGCGCTAGCGAAAGAGCAGTACTTC. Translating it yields CASSLAALAKEQYF.

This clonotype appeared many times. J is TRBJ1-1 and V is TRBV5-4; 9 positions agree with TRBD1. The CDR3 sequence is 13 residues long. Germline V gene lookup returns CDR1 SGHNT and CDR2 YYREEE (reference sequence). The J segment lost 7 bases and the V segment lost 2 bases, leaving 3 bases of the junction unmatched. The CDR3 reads CASSFDRGVEAFF. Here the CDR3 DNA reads TGTGCCAGCAGCTTTGACAGGGGGGTTGAAGCTTTCTTT.

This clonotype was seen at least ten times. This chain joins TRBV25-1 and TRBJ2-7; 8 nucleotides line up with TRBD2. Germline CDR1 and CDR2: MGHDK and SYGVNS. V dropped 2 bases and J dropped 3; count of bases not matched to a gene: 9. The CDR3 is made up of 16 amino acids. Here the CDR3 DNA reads TGTGCCAGCAGTGAAAGGTATACTAGCGGTCTCTACGAGCAGTACTTC. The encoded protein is CASSERYTSGLYEQYF.

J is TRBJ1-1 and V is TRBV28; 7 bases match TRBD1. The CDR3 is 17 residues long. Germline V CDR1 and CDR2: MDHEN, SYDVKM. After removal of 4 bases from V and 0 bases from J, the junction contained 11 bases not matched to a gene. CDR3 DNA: TGTGCCAGCAGTTCGGCACAGGGGTTTTCCATGAACACTGAAGCTTTCTTT. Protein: CASSSAQGFSMNTEAFF.

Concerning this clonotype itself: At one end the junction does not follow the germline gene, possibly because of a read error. The DNA for the CDR3 is TGCGCCAGCAGCTTCGACACGAACACCAGGGAGCTGTTTTTT. Translating it yields CASSFDTNTRELFF. The rearrangement uses TRBV5-1 and TRBJ2-2, with no clear D. The CDR3 runs 14 residues. Germline-derived CDR1 and CDR2 are SGHRS and YFSETQ.

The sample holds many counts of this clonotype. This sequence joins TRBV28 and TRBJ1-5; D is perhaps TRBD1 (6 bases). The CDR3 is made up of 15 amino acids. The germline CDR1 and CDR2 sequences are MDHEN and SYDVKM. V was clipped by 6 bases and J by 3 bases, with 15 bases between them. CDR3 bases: TGTGCCAGCAGGCTTCCGGGACAACTCAATCAGCCCCAGCATTTT. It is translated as CASRLPGQLNQPQHF.

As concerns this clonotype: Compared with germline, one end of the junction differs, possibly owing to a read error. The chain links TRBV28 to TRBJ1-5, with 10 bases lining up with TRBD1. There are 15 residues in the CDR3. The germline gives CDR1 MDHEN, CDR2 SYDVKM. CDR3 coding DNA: TGTGCCAGCAGTATCGGGACAGGGGCCCATCAGCCCCAGCATTTC. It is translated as CASSIGTGAHQPQHF.

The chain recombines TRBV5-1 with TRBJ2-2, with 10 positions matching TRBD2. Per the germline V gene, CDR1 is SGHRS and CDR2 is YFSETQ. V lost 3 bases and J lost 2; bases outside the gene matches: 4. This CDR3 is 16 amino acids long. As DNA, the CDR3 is TGCGCCAGCAGCTGGGGACTAGCGACAAACACCGGGGAGCTGTTTTTT. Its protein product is CASSWGLATNTGELFF.

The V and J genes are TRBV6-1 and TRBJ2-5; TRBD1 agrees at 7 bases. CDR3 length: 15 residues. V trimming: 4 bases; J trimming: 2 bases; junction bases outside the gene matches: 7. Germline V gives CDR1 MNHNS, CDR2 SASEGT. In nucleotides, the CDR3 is TGTGCCAGCAGTGTGGCCGGGACAGAACAAGAGACCCAGTACTTC. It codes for CASSVAGTEQETQYF.

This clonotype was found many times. CDR3 bases: TGTGCCAGCAGTTTACCAGGGGGCTACACCTTC. Its protein product is CASSLPGGYTF. The chain has TRBV12-3 or TRBV12-4 and TRBJ1-2; a weak D match, TRBD1 (5 bases). Deletions cut 2 bases from V and 8 bases from J, with 6 bases between. This CDR3 contains 11 residues.

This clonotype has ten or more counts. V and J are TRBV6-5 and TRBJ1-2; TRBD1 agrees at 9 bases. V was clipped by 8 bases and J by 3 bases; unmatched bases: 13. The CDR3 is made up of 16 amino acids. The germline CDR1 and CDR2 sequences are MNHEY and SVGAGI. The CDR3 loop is CASGQKTGGAHYGYTF. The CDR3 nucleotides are TGTGCCAGCGGCCAGAAAACAGGGGGCGCTCACTATGGCTACACCTTC.

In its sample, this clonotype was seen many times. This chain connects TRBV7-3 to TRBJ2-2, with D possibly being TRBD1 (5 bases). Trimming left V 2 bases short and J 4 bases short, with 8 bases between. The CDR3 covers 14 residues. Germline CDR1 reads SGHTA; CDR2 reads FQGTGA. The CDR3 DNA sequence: TGTGCCAGCAGCTTACAGGGATGCACCGGGGAGCTGTTTTTT. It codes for CASSLQGCTGELFF.